A single sample gave rise to the 27 T cell receptor beta chains below, sequenced in a study of cytomegalovirus exposure and HLA in healthy donors. The primer mix had 60 Vbeta and 13 Jbeta primers. TCRdb's table, derived via immunoSEQ multiplex PCR, lists solely in-frame clones and lacks some. Of tens of thousands of clones in the sample, approximately 84% were seen once. Material for sequencing was PBMCs. These receptors all come from a woman aged 45-65 years in good health and CMV-seronegative.

This chain links TRBV7-9 with TRBJ1-4; a weak D match, TRBD1 (5 bases). V gave up 5 bases and J gave up 7 bases, with 14 bases separating them. The CDR3 runs 14 residues. CDR1 is SEHNR, CDR2 FQNEAQ, per germline (reference sequence). The CDR3 nucleotides are TGTGCCAGCAGCCTCGTCCCAGGGCCTGAAAAACTGTTTTTT. Amino acids: CASSLVPGPEKLFF.

The J gene is TRBJ2-1, the V gene TRBV2; D unresolved. V was pared by 1 base and J by 6 bases, with 10 bases between. The CDR3 contains 14 residues. Germline lookup yields CDR1 SNHLY and CDR2 FYNNEI. CDR3 sequence reads: CASSEVGYPNEQFF. In DNA, the CDR3 is TGTGCCAGCAGTGAAGTGGGCTACCCCAATGAGCAGTTCTTC.

This chain joins TRBV18 and TRBJ1-5; D is unresolved. Germline-derived CDR1 and CDR2 are KGHSH and LQKENI. The V end lost 2 bases, the J end lost 4 bases, and 12 bases lay between the germline ends. This CDR3 comprises 15 residues. CDR3 amino acids: CASSPKQFENQPQHF. CDR3 coding DNA: TGTGCCAGCTCACCAAAACAGTTTGAGAATCAGCCCCAGCATTTT.

The DNA of the CDR3 is TGTGCCAGCAGTTGGACCTACGGGGATGGCTACACCTTC. Translated, it gives CASSWTYGDGYTF. This rearrangement joins TRBV11-1 to TRBJ1-2, with D unclear. Germline lookup yields CDR1 SGHAT and CDR2 FQDESV (reference sequence). There are 13 residues in the CDR3. Trimming shortened V by 6 bases and J by 6 bases, and 14 bases separated the two germline ends.

This clone was seen only once. This rearrangement joins TRBV6-1 to TRBJ1-1; TRBD1 might be the D (5 bases). The CDR3 has 13 residues. The germline V gene encodes CDR1 MNHNS and CDR2 SASEGT. The V end was cut by 6 bases, the J end by 2 bases, with 10 bases between. DNA for the CDR3: TGTGCCAGCAGCCTAGGGGAAAACACTGAAGCTTTCTTT. This sequence encodes CASSLGENTEAFF.

The chain employs TRBV5-1 and TRBJ2-3; D is possibly TRBD1 (5 bases). Germline assignment: CDR1 SGHRS and CDR2 YFSETQ. The CDR3 sequence is 16 residues long. Trimming stripped 6 bases from V and 3 bases from J, with 20 bases between. The CDR3 DNA is TGCGCCAGCAACTACCTGGGGCAGTTAGGGACAGATACGCAGTATTTT. This encodes CASNYLGQLGTDTQYF.

CDR3 nucleotides: TGTGCCAGCAGCCGAGACCAGAGGACAGGCGGGGAGCTGTTTTTT. Translation: CASSRDQRTGGELFF. V gene TRBV5-8 combines with J gene TRBJ2-2; 7 positions agree with TRBD1. The V and J ends lost 4 bases and 7 bases, in that order; junction bases with no gene match: 10. Per the germline V gene, CDR1 is SGHTS and CDR2 is YDEGEE. The CDR3 covers 15 residues.

This chain links TRBV7-2 with TRBJ2-7; 8 nucleotides line up with TRBD1. The junction had 8 bases not matched to a gene; V was cut back by 3 bases and J by 1 base. The CDR3 is made up of 16 amino acids. Germline lookup yields CDR1 SGHTA and CDR2 FQGNSA. CDR3 nucleotide sequence: TGTGCCAGCAGCTTGCCCCGGGACAGGCCTTCCTACGAGCAGTACTTC. Encoded protein: CASSLPRDRPSYEQYF.

The chain recombines TRBV19 with TRBJ1-1; 8 positions agree with TRBD1. This CDR3 is built from 15 residues. Per germline, CDR1 LNHDA and CDR2 SQIVND (reference sequence). V gave up 6 bases and J gave up 1 base; unmatched junction bases: 7. The DNA for the CDR3 is TGTGCCAGTAGCCTACAGGGGGACTGGAACACTGAAGCTTTCTTT. This encodes CASSLQGDWNTEAFF.

This clone appeared once. The CDR3 loop is CASRSGLKGTGELFF. The CDR3 region has the DNA TGTGCCAGCAGATCGGGACTTAAAGGGACCGGGGAGCTGTTTTTT. The rearrangement links TRBV6-1 to TRBJ2-2; D perhaps matches TRBD2 (6 bases). Germline V gene data show CDR1 as MNHNS and CDR2 as SASEGT. The CDR3 consists of 15 residues. Trimming removed 6 bases from V and 5 bases from J, with 16 bases in between.

This clone is deemed medium-sized. The V and J genes are TRBV6-4 and TRBJ2-6; TRBD1 might be the D (5 bases). V was trimmed by 2 bases and J by 2 bases, leaving 7 bases between them. This CDR3 has 15 amino acids. Germline CDR1 and CDR2: MRHNA and SNTAGT. Written as DNA, the CDR3 is TGTGCCAGCAGTGACGAAGGGGCTGGGGCCAACGTCCTGACTTTC. It encodes CASSDEGAGANVLTF.

DNA for the CDR3: TGTGCCAGCAGTTTAAGGCAGGGTTACGAGCAGTACGTC. Protein product: CASSLRQGYEQYV. The J gene is TRBJ2-7, the V gene TRBV27, with D possibly being TRBD1 (5 bases). Germline V gene lookup returns CDR1 MNHEY and CDR2 SMNVEV (reference sequence). This CDR3 region has 13 residues. V was pared by 2 bases and J by 4 bases, with 9 bases between.

The chain's CDR3 is CASSQDKRNTGELFF. CDR3 DNA: TGTGCCAGCAGCCAAGATAAGAGGAACACCGGGGAGCTGTTTTTT. The chain couples TRBV4-2 to TRBJ2-2, with D unresolved. There are 15 residues in the CDR3. The germline CDR1 and CDR2 sequences are LGHNA and YNFKEQ. V was pared by 0 bases and J by 1 base, with 6 bases between.

The chain is built from TRBV19 and TRBJ1-1, with D tentatively TRBD1 (6 bases). Trimming cost V 1 base and J 1 base, with 10 bases left between them. This CDR3 region has 15 residues. CDR1 is LNHDA and CDR2 is SQIVND in the germline V gene (reference sequence). The CDR3: CASSIVATGNTEAFF. For the CDR3, the DNA is TGTGCCAGTAGTATAGTTGCGACAGGGAACACTGAAGCTTTCTTT. The entire variable domain, with the rest obtained from reference TRBV19 and TRBJ1-1, is as follows: DGGITQSPKYLFRKEGQNVTLSCEQNLNHDAMYWYRQDPGQGLRLIYYSQIVNDFQKGDIAEGYSVSREKKESFPLTVTSAQKNPTAFYLCASSIVATGNTEAFFGQGTRLTVV.

This sequence joins TRBV18 and TRBJ2-2; 7 nucleotides match TRBD1. This CDR3 is 15 amino acids long. V lost 1 base, J lost 4 bases, and 3 bases stayed unmatched. Per the germline V gene, CDR1 is KGHSH and CDR2 is LQKENI. DNA of the CDR3: TGTGCCAGCTCACCACAAGAGGGGGCCACCGGGGAGCTGTTTTTT. This encodes CASSPQEGATGELFF.

The sample holds a few counts of this clone. This chain uses TRBV10-3 with TRBJ2-1; 9 bases line up with TRBD2. Germline assignment: CDR1 ENHRY and CDR2 SYGVKD. This CDR3 region has 17 residues. The trim removed 3 bases at V and 7 bases at J, leaving 13 bases unmatched. Here the CDR3 reads CAISDRGGRVNMNEQFF. DNA for the CDR3: TGTGCCATCAGTGATCGTGGCGGGAGGGTAAATATGAATGAGCAGTTCTTC.

This clone came up once. V usage is TRBV5-6 and J usage is TRBJ2-1, with D maybe TRBD2 (5 bases). CDR3 size: 15 residues. V was cut by 4 bases and J by 5 bases, with 16 bases left in between. Germline V gene sequence: CDR1 SGHDT, CDR2 YYEEEE. CDR3 region: CASSHLPTGNNEQFF. Written as DNA, the CDR3 is TGTGCCAGCAGCCATTTACCGACGGGAAACAATGAGCAGTTCTTC.

This clone came up a few times. The chain carries TRBV7-3 and TRBJ2-3; 11 bases are a match to TRBD2. Germline V gene data show CDR1 as SGHTA and CDR2 as FQGTGA. CDR3 length: 15 residues. The ends lost 3 bases at V and 4 bases at J; junction bases unmatched: 3. The chain's CDR3 is CASSFSGRAPDTQYF. CDR3 sequence (DNA): TGTGCCAGCAGCTTTAGCGGGAGGGCCCCAGATACGCAGTATTTT. The full variable domain, with the rest looked up from reference TRBV7-3 and TRBJ2-3, is GAGVSQTPSNKVTEKGKYVELRCDPISGHTALYWYRQSLGQGPEFLIYFQGTGAADDSGLPNDRFFAVRPEGSVSTLKIQRTERGDSAVYLCASSFSGRAPDTQYFGPGTRLTVL.

The rearrangement links TRBV5-1 to TRBJ2-7; 10 bases are shared with TRBD2. In germline, CDR1 is SGHRS, CDR2 YFSETQ. V lost 0 bases and J lost 1; bases outside the gene matches: 10. CDR3 length: 18 amino acids. The chain's CDR3 is CASSLGWLAGAGSYEQYF. The CDR3 region has the DNA TGCGCCAGCAGCTTGGGGTGGCTAGCGGGAGCAGGGTCCTACGAGCAGTACTTC.

This clone was seen once. This chain uses TRBV19 with TRBJ1-3; D remains ambiguous. Germline CDR1 LNHDA, CDR2 SQIVND (reference sequence). CDR3 size: 16 residues. Trimming shortened V by 4 bases and J by 0 bases, and 13 bases separated the two germline ends. CDR3 coding DNA: TGTGCCAGTAGTAATCGGGAGGAGGTCTCTGGAAACACCATATATTTT. Translation gives CASSNREEVSGNTIYF.

This clone turned up a few times. The chain joins TRBV5-1 to TRBJ1-1; D possibly corresponds to TRBD1 (6 bases). Germline loops: CDR1 SGHRS, CDR2 YFSETQ. V gave up 5 bases and J gave up 8 bases, with 16 bases separating them. The CDR3 runs to 13 residues. CDR3 coding DNA: TGCGCCAGCAGGATGACACCAGGGACAGAAGCTTTCTTT. This encodes CASRMTPGTEAFF.

This clone was detected only once. This chain's CDR3 is CASSSTGEQYF. DNA of the CDR3: TGTGCCAGCAGCTCGACGGGAGAGCAGTACTTC. The V call is TRBV5-6, the J call TRBJ2-7; tentative D call: TRBD2 (5 bases). Germline CDR1 and CDR2: SGHDT and YYEEEE. The length of the CDR3 is 11 residues. V lost 3 bases, J lost 7 bases, and 8 bases lay in between.

As DNA, the CDR3 is TGTGCCAGCAGCTTAACGGGGTACGAGCAGTACGTC. Its protein product is CASSLTGYEQYV. The chain recombines TRBV5-6 with TRBJ2-7, with D perhaps TRBD2 (5 bases). The CDR3 has 12 residues. V was cut by 2 bases and J by 4 bases, with 7 bases left in between. Germline V CDR1 and CDR2: SGHDT, YYEEEE.

This clone was seen more than once but under ten times. V usage is TRBV6-6 and J usage is TRBJ1-1; D unclear. The CDR3 has 12 amino acids. Germline V gene data show CDR1 as MNHNY and CDR2 as SVGAGI (reference sequence). V was clipped by 2 bases and J by 5 bases, with 6 bases between them. For the CDR3, the DNA is TGTGCCAGCAGTTACGGTCGGACTGAAGCTTTCTTT. It encodes CASSYGRTEAFF.

This clone was recorded only once. This chain joins TRBV7-9 and TRBJ2-1; 10 positions match TRBD1. This CDR3 spans 15 amino acids. Per the germline V gene, CDR1 is SEHNR and CDR2 is FQNEAQ (reference sequence). Unmatched junction bases numbered 8, after V lost 5 bases and J lost 7 bases. CDR3 protein: CASSGQGDSKNEQFF. In nucleotides, the CDR3 is TGTGCCAGCAGCGGACAGGGGGATAGTAAGAATGAGCAGTTCTTC.

V usage is TRBV25-1 and J usage is TRBJ1-5; perhaps TRBD1 as D (6 bases). This CDR3 contains 14 residues. Germline V gene data show CDR1 as MGHDK and CDR2 as SYGVNS. Trimming shortened V by 3 bases and J by 4 bases, and 10 bases separated the two germline ends. The CDR3 sequence: CASSENGQNQPQHF. The CDR3, as DNA: TGTGCCAGCAGTGAGAACGGACAGAATCAGCCCCAGCATTTT.

The gene calls are TRBV28 and TRBJ2-5, with D perhaps TRBD1 (6 bases). Germline-derived CDR1 and CDR2 are MDHEN and SYDVKM. V shed 6 bases and J shed 2 bases, with 16 bases lying between them. The CDR3 is 15 residues long. The CDR3 region is CASSNTDRLQETQYF. CDR3 DNA: TGTGCCAGCAGCAACACCGACAGGCTTCAAGAGACCCAGTACTTC.